Sequencing of this T cell receptor (beta chain) was carried out in a study of Tregs in tolerant kidney transplant recipients. Across the whole study: CD4+CD25+CD127- cells came from roughly 3-day belatacept mixed lymphocyte reactions, some with roughly five-day graft donor restimulation. Antibodies separated recipient from donor cells.

In the case of this clone: Antigen specificity is unknown.

Study-wide findings and caveats: Findings come from small patient numbers and require larger validation. This study did not directly address biological reproducibility.

The data were produced by immunoSEQ multiplex PCR, yet TCRdb's version contains in-frame clones alone and is incomplete. The sample has around 30,000 clones, 70% to 85% seen once. The sample was Tregs from blood cultured with allogeneic cells. The TCR sequence derives from a human donor in good health.

CDR3 region: CASKESSYNSPLHF. The CDR3 DNA reads TGTGCCAGTAAAGAGAGCTCCTATAATTCACCCCTCCACTTT. The chain couples TRBV28 to TRBJ1-6; D ambiguous. CDR1 is MDHEN and CDR2 is SYDVKM in the germline V gene. Trimming took 9 bases from V and 0 from J, leaving 9 bases between them. This CDR3 has 14 residues.